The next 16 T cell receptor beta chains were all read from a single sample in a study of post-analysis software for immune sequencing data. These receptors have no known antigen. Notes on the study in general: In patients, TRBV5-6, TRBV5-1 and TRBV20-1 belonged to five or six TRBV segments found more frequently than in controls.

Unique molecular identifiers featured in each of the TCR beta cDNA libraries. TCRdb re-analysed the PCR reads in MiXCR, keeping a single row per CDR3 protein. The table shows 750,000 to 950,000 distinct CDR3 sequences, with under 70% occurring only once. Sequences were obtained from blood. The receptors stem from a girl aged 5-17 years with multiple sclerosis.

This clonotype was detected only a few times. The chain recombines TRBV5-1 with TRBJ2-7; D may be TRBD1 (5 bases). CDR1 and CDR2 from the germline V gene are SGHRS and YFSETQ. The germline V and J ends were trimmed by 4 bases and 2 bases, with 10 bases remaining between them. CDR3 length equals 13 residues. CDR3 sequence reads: CASSPVGAYEQYF. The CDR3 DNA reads TGCGCCAGCAGCCCCGTAGGGGCCTACGAGCAGTACTTC.

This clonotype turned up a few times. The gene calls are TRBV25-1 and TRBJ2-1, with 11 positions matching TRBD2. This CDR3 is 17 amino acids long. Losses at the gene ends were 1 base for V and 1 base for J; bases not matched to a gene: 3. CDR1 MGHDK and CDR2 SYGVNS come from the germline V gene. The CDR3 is CASSESRTSGSYNEQFF. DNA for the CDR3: TGTGCCAGCAGTGAATCCCGGACTAGCGGGTCCTACAATGAGCAGTTCTTC.

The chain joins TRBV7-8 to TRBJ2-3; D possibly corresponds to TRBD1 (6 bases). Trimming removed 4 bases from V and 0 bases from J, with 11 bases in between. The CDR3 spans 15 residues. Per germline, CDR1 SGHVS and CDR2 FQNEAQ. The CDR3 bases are TGTGCCAGCAGCTACATTCAGGGGAGCACAGATACGCAGTATTTT. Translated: CASSYIQGSTDTQYF.

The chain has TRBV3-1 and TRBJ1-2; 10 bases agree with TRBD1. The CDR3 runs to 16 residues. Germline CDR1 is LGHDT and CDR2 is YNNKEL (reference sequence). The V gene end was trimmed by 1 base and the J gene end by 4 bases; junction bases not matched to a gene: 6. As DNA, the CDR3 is TGTGCCAGCAGCCAAGGTGGGACAGGGGCTTCCTATGGCTACACCTTC. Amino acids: CASSQGGTGASYGYTF. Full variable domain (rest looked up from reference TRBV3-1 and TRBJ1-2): DTAVSQTPKYLVTQMGNDKSIKCEQNLGHDTMYWYKQDSKKFLKIMFSYNNKELIINETVPNRFSPKSPDKAHLNLHINSLELGDSAVYFCASSQGGTGASYGYTFGSGTRLTVV.

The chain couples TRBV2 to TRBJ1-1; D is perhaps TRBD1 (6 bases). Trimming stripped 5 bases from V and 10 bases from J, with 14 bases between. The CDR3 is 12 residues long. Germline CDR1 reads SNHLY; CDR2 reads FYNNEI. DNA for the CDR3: TGTGCCAGCAGTAGGCAGGGGAGGGGAGCTTTCTTT. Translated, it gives CASSRQGRGAFF.

For the CDR3, the DNA is TGTGCCAGCAGTGAAATCGGACAGGGGAATAAGGATACTGAAGCTTTCTTT. It codes for CASSEIGQGNKDTEAFF. The V call is TRBV25-1, the J call TRBJ1-1; 9 nucleotides agree with TRBD1. Germline trimming cut 2 bases from V and 5 bases from J; bases unmatched to any gene: 12. The CDR3 runs 17 residues. The V gene's germline CDR1 is MGHDK and CDR2 SYGVNS.

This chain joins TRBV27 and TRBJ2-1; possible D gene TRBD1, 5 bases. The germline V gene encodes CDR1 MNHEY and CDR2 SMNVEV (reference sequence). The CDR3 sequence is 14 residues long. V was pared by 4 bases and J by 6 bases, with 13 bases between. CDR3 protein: CASSSFDSPNEQFF. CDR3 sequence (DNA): TGTGCCAGCAGTTCCTTCGACAGCCCCAATGAGCAGTTCTTC.

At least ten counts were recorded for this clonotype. For the CDR3, the DNA is TGCGCCAGCAGCCAAGGTTCTTTAAATGCAGATACGCAGTATTTT. Its translation is CASSQGSLNADTQYF. V gene TRBV4-1 combines with J gene TRBJ2-3, with D unresolved. The CDR3 extends over 15 amino acids. Trimming cost V 1 base and J 4 bases, with 12 bases left between them. Per the germline V gene, CDR1 is MGHRA and CDR2 is YSYEKL.

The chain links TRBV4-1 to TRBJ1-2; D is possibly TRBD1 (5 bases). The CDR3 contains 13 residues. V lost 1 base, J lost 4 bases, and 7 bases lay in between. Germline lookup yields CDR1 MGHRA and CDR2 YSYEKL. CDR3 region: CASSQGDGYGYTF. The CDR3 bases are TGCGCCAGCAGCCAAGGGGACGGCTATGGCTACACCTTC.

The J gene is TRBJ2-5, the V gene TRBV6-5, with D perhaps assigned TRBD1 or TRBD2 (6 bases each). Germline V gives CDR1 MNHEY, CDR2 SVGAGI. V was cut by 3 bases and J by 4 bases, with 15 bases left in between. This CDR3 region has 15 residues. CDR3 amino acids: CASSYLEGVGETQYF. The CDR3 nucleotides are TGTGCCAGCAGTTATCTGGAGGGGGTGGGAGAGACCCAGTACTTC.

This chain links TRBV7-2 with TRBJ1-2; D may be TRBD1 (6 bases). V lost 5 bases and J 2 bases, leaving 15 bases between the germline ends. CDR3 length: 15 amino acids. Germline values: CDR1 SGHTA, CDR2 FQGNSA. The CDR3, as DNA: TGTGCCAGCAGCCCCTCAGGCGGGACAAACTATGGCTACACCTTC. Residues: CASSPSGGTNYGYTF.

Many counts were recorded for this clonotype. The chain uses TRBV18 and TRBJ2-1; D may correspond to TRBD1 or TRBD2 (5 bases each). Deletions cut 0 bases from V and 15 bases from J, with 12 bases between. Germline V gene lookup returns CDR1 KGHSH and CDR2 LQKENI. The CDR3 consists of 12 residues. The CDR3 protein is CASSPPQGVLFF. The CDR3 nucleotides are TGTGCCAGCTCACCACCGCAGGGAGTCTTGTTCTTC.

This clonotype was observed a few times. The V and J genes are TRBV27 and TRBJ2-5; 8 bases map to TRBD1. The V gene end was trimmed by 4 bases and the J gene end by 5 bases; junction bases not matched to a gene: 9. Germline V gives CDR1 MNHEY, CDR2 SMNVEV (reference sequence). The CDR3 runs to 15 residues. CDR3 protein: CASSWVGQGWETQYF. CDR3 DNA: TGTGCCAGCAGTTGGGTAGGACAGGGATGGGAGACCCAGTACTTC.

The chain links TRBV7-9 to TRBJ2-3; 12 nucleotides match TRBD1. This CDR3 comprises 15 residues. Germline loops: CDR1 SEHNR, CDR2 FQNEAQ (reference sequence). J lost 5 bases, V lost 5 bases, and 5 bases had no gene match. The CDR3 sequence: CASSAGQGAGDTQYF. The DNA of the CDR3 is TGTGCCAGCAGCGCGGGACAGGGGGCAGGAGATACGCAGTATTTT.

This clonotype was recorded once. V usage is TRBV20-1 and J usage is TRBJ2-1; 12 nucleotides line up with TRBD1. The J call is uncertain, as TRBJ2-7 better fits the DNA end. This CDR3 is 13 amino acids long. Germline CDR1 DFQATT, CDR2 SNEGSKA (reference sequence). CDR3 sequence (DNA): TGCAGTGCTATCCGGGACAGGGGGCTCGAGCAGTACTTC. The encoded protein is CSAIRDRGLEQYF.

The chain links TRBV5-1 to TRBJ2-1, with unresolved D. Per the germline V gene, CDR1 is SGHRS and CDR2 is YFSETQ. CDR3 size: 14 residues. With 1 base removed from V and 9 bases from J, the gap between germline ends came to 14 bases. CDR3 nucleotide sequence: TGCGCCAGCAGCTTGCTCCCGTCCGGTGGTGAGCAGTTCTTC. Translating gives CASSLLPSGGEQFF.